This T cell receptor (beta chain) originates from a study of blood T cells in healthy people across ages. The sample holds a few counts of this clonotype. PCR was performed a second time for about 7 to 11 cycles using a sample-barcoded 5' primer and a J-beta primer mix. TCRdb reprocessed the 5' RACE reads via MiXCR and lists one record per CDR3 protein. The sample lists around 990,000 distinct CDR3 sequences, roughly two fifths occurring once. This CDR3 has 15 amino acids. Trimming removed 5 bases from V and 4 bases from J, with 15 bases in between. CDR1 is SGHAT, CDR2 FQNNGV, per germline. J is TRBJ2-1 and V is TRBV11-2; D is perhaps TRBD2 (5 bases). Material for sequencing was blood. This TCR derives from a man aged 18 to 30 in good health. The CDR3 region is CASSPAYIAYNEQFF. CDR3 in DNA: TGTGCCAGCAGCCCGGCCTATATAGCGTACAATGAGCAGTTCTTC. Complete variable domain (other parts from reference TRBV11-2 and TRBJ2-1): EAGVAQSPRYKIIEKRQSVAFWCNPISGHATLYWYQQILGQGPKLLIQFQNNGVVDDSQLPKDRFSAERLKGVDSTLKIQPAKLEDSAVYLCASSPAYIAYNEQFFGPGTRLTVL.